The clone carrying this T cell receptor (beta chain) was observed many times. Trimming stripped 0 bases from V and 14 bases from J, with 12 bases between. The CDR3 has 12 amino acids. The data were obtained in a study of naive and memory T cell subsets. The beta constant-region primer was an equimolar mix of two oligonucleotides covering TRBC1 and TRBC2. Ligated cDNA was amplified by four rounds of PCR with nested alpha and beta constant-region primers and SP2. MiXCR, run by TCRdb on the UMI-ligation and nested PCR reads, gives a single entry per CDR3 protein. Of some 17,000 distinct CDR3 sequences listed, approximately 8.6% are singletons.

The sequence came from a human donor in good health. Sequenced material: central memory CD8+ T cells from blood. The chain uses TRBV12-3 or TRBV12-4 and TRBJ2-3, with D perhaps TRBD2 (7 bases). The CDR3 DNA reads TGTGCCAGCAGTTTAGCGGGGGGGGCCCGGTATTTT. This codes for CASSLAGGARYF.